This T cell receptor beta chain was captured by sequencing in a study of ipilimumab plus nivolumab after autologous stem cell transplantation. V lost 3 bases and J lost 4; bases outside the gene matches: 3. Germline lookup yields CDR1 SGHRS and CDR2 YFSETQ. The CDR3 sequence is 14 residues long. Using immunoSEQ multiplex PCR, the repertoire was profiled, and TCRdb retains in-frame clones only, with some absent. The table has 9,400 or so clones, roughly 71% seen once. The sequence derives from a female donor with multiple myeloma. This chain uses TRBV5-1 with TRBJ1-1, with 10 nucleotides matching TRBD1. Sequences were derived from PBMCs, sampled in a trial of ipilimumab plus nivolumab as post-transplant consolidation. The CDR3 reads CASSWRTGGTEAFF. CDR3 sequence (DNA): TGCGCCAGCAGCTGGAGGACAGGGGGCACTGAAGCTTTCTTT.